A selection of T cell receptor beta chains follows, all from one sample in a study of blood T cell repertoires in COVID-19. Some clones are missing from TCRdb's copy, which holds only in-frame ones; the method was immunoSEQ multiplex PCR. In the table there are 30,000 to 40,000 clones, more than 80% of which are singletons. The sequenced material came from peripheral blood. These receptors were obtained from a man in his 60s with active or convalescent COVID-19. The CDR3 runs from the conserved cysteine through the conserved F or W. D genes are given only for firm matches. Where a row states a size, it is once, few, many or the class of an expanded clone; other rows omit it.

>TRBD1|once|TRBV7-9|TRBJ1-1
CASYRGIDTEAFF
TGTGCCAGCTACAGGGGGATTGACACTGAAGCTTTCTTT
>.|once|TRBV21-1|TRBJ1-1
CASSNGRIRGGNTEAFF
TGTGCCAGCAGCAATGGCCGAATTAGGGGTGGGAACACTGAAGCTTTCTTT
>TRBD2|once|TRBV5-1|TRBJ2-6
CASSLAGGRGANVLTF
TGCGCCAGCAGCTTGGCCGGGGGGAGAGGGGCCAACGTCCTGACTTTC
>TRBD2|few|TRBV29-1|TRBJ2-1
CSILSSGSSYNEQFF
TGCAGCATTCTGTCTAGCGGGAGCTCCTACAATGAGCAGTTCTTC
>.|.|TRBV13|TRBJ1-1
CASKLQGFNTEAFF
TGTGCCAGTAAATTACAGGGCTTTAACACTGAAGCTTTCTTT
>.|.|TRBV6-5|TRBJ2-6
CASTAGPSGANVLTF
TGTGCCAGCACGGCAGGTCCCTCTGGGGCCAACGTCCTGACTTTC
>.|.|TRBV10-2|TRBJ1-6
CASTPGQSSYNSPLHF
TGCGCCAGCACCCCCGGACAGAGCTCCTATAATTCACCCCTCCACTTT
>TRBD1|.|TRBV23-1|TRBJ1-5
CATFQGGTGVQGYQPQHF
TGCGCCACCTTCCAGGGGGGGACAGGGGTCCAGGGGTATCAGCCCCAGCATTTT
>.|few|TRBV5-4|TRBJ2-4
CASSAGVAKNIQYF
TGTGCCAGCAGCGCAGGGGTAGCCAAAAACATTCAGTACTTC
>.|.|TRBV7-2|TRBJ1-2
CASSPLERDYTF
TGTGCCAGCAGCCCCCTCGAGAGAGACTACACCTTC
>TRBD1|.|TRBV28|TRBJ1-5
CASSWGTGALQPQHF
TGTGCCAGCAGTTGGGGGACAGGGGCTTTACAGCCCCAGCATTTT
>.|.|TRBV19|TRBJ2-1
CASSMETSNEQFF
TGTGCCAGTAGTATGGAGACTAGCAATGAGCAGTTCTTC
>.|.|TRBV3-1/TRBV3-2|TRBJ2-2
CASSQGLTGELFF
TGTGCCAGCAGCCAAGGGCTGACCGGGGAGCTGTTTTTT
>.|.|TRBV28|TRBJ1-3
CASSSHVTSGNTIYF
TGTGCCAGCAGTTCCCACGTAACTTCTGGAAACACCATATATTTT
>TRBD1|.|TRBV11-2|TRBJ1-2
CASSRGQGYGYTF
TGTGCCAGCAGCCGCGGACAGGGGTATGGCTACACCTTC
>.|.|TRBV6-5|TRBJ2-2
CASSYSFGWNTGELFF
TGTGCCAGCAGTTACTCGTTCGGGTGGAACACCGGGGAGCTGTTTTTT
>.|.|TRBV5-1|TRBJ2-3
CASRRDTDTQYF
TGCGCCAGCAGAAGAGACACAGATACGCAGTATTTT
>.|.|TRBV28|TRBJ1-5
CASSLSYPGVQPQHF
TGTGCCAGCAGTTTATCATACCCAGGGGTCCAGCCCCAGCATTTT
>TRBD1|.|TRBV6-2/TRBV6-3|TRBJ2-2
CASSRTGNTGELFF
TGTGCCAGCAGTCGGACAGGGAACACCGGGGAGCTGTTTTTT
>.|.|TRBV6-5|TRBJ2-3
CASSSPGGNTDTQYF
TGTGCCAGCAGCTCCCCAGGGGGGAACACAGATACGCAGTATTTT
>.|once|TRBV5-4|TRBJ1-6
CASRPGKPDNSPLHF
TGTGCCAGCAGGCCGGGGAAACCCGATAATTCACCCCTCCACTTT
>.|once|TRBV18|TRBJ2-1
CASSPKLIEEGDEQFF
TGTGCCAGCTCACCAAAACTAATAGAGGAGGGCGATGAGCAGTTCTTC
>TRBD1|.|TRBV28|TRBJ2-5
CASSTRQGAITETQYF
TGTGCCAGCAGTACCCGACAGGGGGCGATTACGGAGACCCAGTACTTC
>.|.|TRBV19|TRBJ1-5
CASSPFAGTNQPQHF
TGTGCCAGTAGTCCGTTCGCGGGGACCAATCAGCCCCAGCATTTT
>.|.|TRBV4-2|TRBJ2-2
CASSQDRAGGRSGELFF
TGTGCCAGCAGCCAAGACCGCGCCGGGGGGCGTAGCGGGGAGCTGTTTTTT
>.|.|TRBV19|TRBJ1-1
CASSIVLRGRGLEKAFF
TGTGCCAGTAGTATAGTATTGAGGGGGAGAGGTTTGGAAAAAGCTTTCTTT
>.|.|TRBV5-4|TRBJ1-1
CASSVKTANTEAFF
TGTGCCAGCAGCGTGAAGACAGCGAACACTGAAGCTTTCTTT
>TRBD1|.|TRBV18|TRBJ2-1
CASSLLQGSSYNEQFF
TGTGCCAGCTCACTTTTACAGGGGAGCTCCTACAATGAGCAGTTCTTC
>TRBD1|.|TRBV28|TRBJ1-2
CASSYDQGGYGYTF
TGTGCCAGCAGTTATGACCAGGGGGGCTATGGCTACACCTTC
>.|few|TRBV6-5|TRBJ1-2
CASRRGFNYGYTF
TGTGCCAGCAGGAGGGGGTTTAACTATGGCTACACCTTC
>.|.|TRBV11-2|TRBJ2-3
CASSLIGGTDTQYF
TGTGCCAGCAGCTTAATCGGGGGCACAGATACGCAGTATTTT
>TRBD1|.|TRBV4-1|TRBJ2-3
CASSPLGDRKADTQYF
TGCGCCAGCAGCCCTTTGGGGGACAGGAAGGCAGATACGCAGTATTTT
>.|.|TRBV7-9|TRBJ1-2
CASSLVPGGLGGYTF
TGTGCCAGCAGCTTAGTTCCCGGGGGGCTTGGTGGCTACACCTTC
>TRBD2|.|TRBV3-1/TRBV3-2|TRBJ2-1
CASSQVILAGLWGSSYNEQFF
TGTGCCAGCAGCCAAGTAATACTAGCGGGTCTGTGGGGAAGCTCCTACAATGAGCAGTTCTTC
>TRBD2|.|TRBV5-4|TRBJ2-3
CASSLVGLAGDTQYF
TGTGCCAGCAGCTTAGTCGGACTAGCGGGAGATACGCAGTATTTT
>.|.|TRBV6-5|TRBJ1-6
CASSYLGGGTNSPLHF
TGTGCCAGCAGTTACCTCGGGGGGGGTACTAATTCACCCCTCCACTTT
>TRBD2|once|TRBV19|TRBJ2-3
CAVRGRSTDTQYF
TGTGCCGTGCGGGGGAGAAGCACAGATACGCAGTATTTT